What follows describes a single T cell receptor (beta chain). These data come from a study of T cell changes during pregnancy in multiple sclerosis. Generated by immunoSEQ multiplex PCR, the TCRdb table keeps only in-frame clones and is missing some. Of approximately 90,000 clones in the sample, over 90% were seen once. The CDR3 is 15 residues long. Germline loops: CDR1 MGHRA, CDR2 YSYEKL. With V trimmed by 3 bases and J by 4 bases, 5 bases remained unmatched. This sequence joins TRBV4-1 and TRBJ2-7; 11 bases are shared with TRBD1. This TCR was recovered from a female donor with multiple sclerosis, enrolled in a pregnancy study. Specimen: peripheral blood, collected in the third trimester of pregnancy. The CDR3 nucleotides read TGCGCCAGCAGCCAGGCCGGGACAGGGGGGTACGAGCAGTACTTC. It translates to CASSQAGTGGYEQYF.